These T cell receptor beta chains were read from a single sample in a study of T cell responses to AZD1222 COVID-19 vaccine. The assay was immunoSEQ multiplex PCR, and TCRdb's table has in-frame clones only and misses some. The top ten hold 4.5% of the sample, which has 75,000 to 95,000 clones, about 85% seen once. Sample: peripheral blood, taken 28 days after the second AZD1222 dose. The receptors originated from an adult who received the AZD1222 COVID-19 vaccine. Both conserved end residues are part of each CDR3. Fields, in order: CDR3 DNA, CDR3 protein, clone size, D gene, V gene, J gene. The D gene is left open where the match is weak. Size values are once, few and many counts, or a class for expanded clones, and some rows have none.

CDR3 DNA: TGTGCCAGTAGTATCGGACAGGGGAAGGAAAAACTGTTTTTT; CDR3 protein: CASSIGQGKEKLFF; clone size: few; D gene: TRBD1; V gene: TRBV19; J gene: TRBJ1-4
CDR3 DNA: TGTGCCAGCAGCCAACAAGAGCCCTCCAGGAGGGAAAAACTGTTTTTT; CDR3 protein: CASSQQEPSRREKLFF; clone size: .; D gene: .; V gene: TRBV14; J gene: TRBJ1-4
CDR3 DNA: TGTGCCAGTAGTATAAGGACAGGGGGCGGCGCGTACTATGGCTACACCTTC; CDR3 protein: CASSIRTGGGAYYGYTF; clone size: .; D gene: TRBD1; V gene: TRBV19; J gene: TRBJ1-2
CDR3 DNA: TGTGCCAGCAGTGACACCAATTCACCCCTCCACTTT; CDR3 protein: CASSDTNSPLHF; clone size: .; D gene: .; V gene: TRBV2; J gene: TRBJ1-6
CDR3 DNA: TGTGCCAGCAGTGACCGCCGCAATCAGCCCCAGCATTTT; CDR3 protein: CASSDRRNQPQHF; clone size: .; D gene: .; V gene: TRBV6-1; J gene: TRBJ1-5
CDR3 DNA: TGTGCCAGCAGCTTAGTTGCTAGCGGGACCGACGAGCAGTACTTC; CDR3 protein: CASSLVASGTDEQYF; clone size: .; D gene: TRBD2; V gene: TRBV11-2; J gene: TRBJ2-7
CDR3 DNA: TGTGCCAGCACTGACAAGTGGTCTGAAGCTTTCTTT; CDR3 protein: CASTDKWSEAFF; clone size: .; D gene: .; V gene: TRBV12-3/TRBV12-4; J gene: TRBJ1-1
CDR3 DNA: TGCAGCGTCTCGGGTCTAGGCTCCTACAATGAGCAGTTCTTC; CDR3 protein: CSVSGLGSYNEQFF; clone size: .; D gene: .; V gene: TRBV29-1; J gene: TRBJ2-1
CDR3 DNA: TGTGCCAGCAGGGGACTAGCTGAGACCCAGTACTTC; CDR3 protein: CASRGLAETQYF; clone size: once; D gene: TRBD2; V gene: TRBV12-3/TRBV12-4; J gene: TRBJ2-5
CDR3 DNA: TGCAGTGCTCGTGGACTAGGCCAAGAGACCCAGTACTTC; CDR3 protein: CSARGLGQETQYF; clone size: .; D gene: TRBD2; V gene: TRBV20-1; J gene: TRBJ2-5
CDR3 DNA: TGTGCCAGCACCATTGACAGGGGGGGTGGCTACACCTTC; CDR3 protein: CASTIDRGGGYTF; clone size: once; D gene: TRBD1; V gene: TRBV7-2; J gene: TRBJ1-2
CDR3 DNA: TGTGCCAGCAGCCCTACTCAGGGTACTAATGAAAAACTGTTTTTT; CDR3 protein: CASSPTQGTNEKLFF; clone size: once; D gene: .; V gene: TRBV9; J gene: TRBJ1-4
CDR3 DNA: TGTGCCTGGAGTCTTCAGGTTCCGGGAGCGGGCACCGGGGAGCTGTTTTTT; CDR3 protein: CAWSLQVPGAGTGELFF; clone size: .; D gene: .; V gene: TRBV30; J gene: TRBJ2-2
CDR3 DNA: TGTGCCAGCAGCCTGGCGGGGGGGGCGGGAGTAAGCACGCAGTATTTT; CDR3 protein: CASSLAGGAGVSTQYF; clone size: .; D gene: TRBD2; V gene: TRBV11-1; J gene: TRBJ2-3
CDR3 DNA: TGCGCCAGCAGCCAAGAGACTAGGGCCTGGAATGAGCAGTTCTTC; CDR3 protein: CASSQETRAWNEQFF; clone size: .; D gene: .; V gene: TRBV4-3; J gene: TRBJ2-1
CDR3 DNA: TGTGCCAGCAGCCTGGGACGGAATTTGAACACTGAAGCTTTCTTT; CDR3 protein: CASSLGRNLNTEAFF; clone size: .; D gene: .; V gene: TRBV11-2; J gene: TRBJ1-1
CDR3 DNA: TGTGCCAGCAGTTTTTCCTCACCCCTCCACTTT; CDR3 protein: CASSFSSPLHF; clone size: once; D gene: .; V gene: TRBV12-3/TRBV12-4; J gene: TRBJ1-6
CDR3 DNA: TGCGGGCTAGCGGGGCTAAATACGCAGTATTTT; CDR3 protein: CGLAGLNTQYF; clone size: .; D gene: TRBD2; V gene: TRBV20-1; J gene: TRBJ2-3
CDR3 DNA: TGTGCCAGCAGCCAAGAATGGGGGGGGGAAAAACTGTTTTTT; CDR3 protein: CASSQEWGGEKLFF; clone size: .; D gene: .; V gene: TRBV3-1/TRBV3-2; J gene: TRBJ1-4
CDR3 DNA: TGCGCCAGCAGCCAATGGGGCTCGGAGACCCAGTACTTC; CDR3 protein: CASSQWGSETQYF; clone size: .; D gene: .; V gene: TRBV4-1; J gene: TRBJ2-5
CDR3 DNA: TGTGCCTGGAGTGTACTTAGGACTAGCGCCGGGGAGCTGTTTTTT; CDR3 protein: CAWSVLRTSAGELFF; clone size: .; D gene: TRBD2; V gene: TRBV30; J gene: TRBJ2-2
CDR3 DNA: TGTGCCAGCAGCTTCTCGTTCTCCTACGAGCAGTACTTC; CDR3 protein: CASSFSFSYEQYF; clone size: .; D gene: .; V gene: TRBV11-2; J gene: TRBJ2-7
CDR3 DNA: TGTGCCAGCAGCCAAGATTCGCGTGAACTGTTTTTT; CDR3 protein: CASSQDSRELFF; clone size: .; D gene: .; V gene: TRBV3-1/TRBV3-2; J gene: TRBJ1-4
CDR3 DNA: TGCGCCAGCAACGTGGAGGGAGGGCCCGGAGAGACCCAGTACTTC; CDR3 protein: CASNVEGGPGETQYF; clone size: .; D gene: TRBD2; V gene: TRBV5-1; J gene: TRBJ2-5
CDR3 DNA: TGCGCCAGCAGCTTGCTAGCGGGGGATTTCCCAGATACGCAGTATTTT; CDR3 protein: CASSLLAGDFPDTQYF; clone size: .; D gene: TRBD2; V gene: TRBV5-1; J gene: TRBJ2-3
CDR3 DNA: TGTGCCAGTAGTATAAACAGGGGCCAGCCCCAGCATTTT; CDR3 protein: CASSINRGQPQHF; clone size: .; D gene: TRBD1; V gene: TRBV19; J gene: TRBJ1-5
CDR3 DNA: TGTGCCAGCAGCTTAGGGATGAACACTGAAGCTTTCTTT; CDR3 protein: CASSLGMNTEAFF; clone size: .; D gene: .; V gene: TRBV11-3; J gene: TRBJ1-1
CDR3 DNA: TGTGCCAGCAGTATTCACCTTAGCAATCAGCCCCAGCATTTT; CDR3 protein: CASSIHLSNQPQHF; clone size: .; D gene: .; V gene: TRBV6-5; J gene: TRBJ1-5
CDR3 DNA: TGTGCCAGCAGCCCGGACAAAAACTATGGCTACACCTTC; CDR3 protein: CASSPDKNYGYTF; clone size: .; D gene: .; V gene: TRBV7-9; J gene: TRBJ1-2
CDR3 DNA: TGTGCCAGCAGTTACTCCCCCGGGATTCCTTACGAGCAGTACTTC; CDR3 protein: CASSYSPGIPYEQYF; clone size: once; D gene: .; V gene: TRBV6-5; J gene: TRBJ2-7
CDR3 DNA: TGTGCCAGCAGTTTTGACAGGGGGGTCTATGGCTACACCTTC; CDR3 protein: CASSFDRGVYGYTF; clone size: few; D gene: TRBD1; V gene: TRBV2; J gene: TRBJ1-2
CDR3 DNA: TGTGCCAGCTCACCACCTGGGGGCCAGAACACTGAAGCTTTCTTT; CDR3 protein: CASSPPGGQNTEAFF; clone size: .; D gene: .; V gene: TRBV18; J gene: TRBJ1-1
CDR3 DNA: TGTGCCAGCAGCGCAGGACAGGGCGGGAGCACAGATACGCAGTATTTT; CDR3 protein: CASSAGQGGSTDTQYF; clone size: .; D gene: TRBD1; V gene: TRBV11-2; J gene: TRBJ2-3
CDR3 DNA: TGTGCCAGCTCACCAAAAGTGGCAGGCACAGATACGCAGTATTTT; CDR3 protein: CASSPKVAGTDTQYF; clone size: .; D gene: .; V gene: TRBV18; J gene: TRBJ2-3
CDR3 DNA: TGTGCCAGCAGCTCACTTTATACGCAGTATTTT; CDR3 protein: CASSSLYTQYF; clone size: .; D gene: .; V gene: TRBV5-6; J gene: TRBJ2-3
CDR3 DNA: TGTGCCAGCGCGGGAACGGGACGGACGTATAACTATGGCTACACCTTC; CDR3 protein: CASAGTGRTYNYGYTF; clone size: .; D gene: .; V gene: TRBV7-2; J gene: TRBJ1-2
CDR3 DNA: TGTGCCAGCAGCCCAGGGGCCACAGGTTCCACCTCTGGAAACACCATATATTTT; CDR3 protein: CASSPGATGSTSGNTIYF; clone size: .; D gene: .; V gene: TRBV5-6; J gene: TRBJ1-3
CDR3 DNA: TGCGCCAGCAGTTCCCTCTCGACAGGGAGCCCTCGGCAAGAGACCCAGTACTTC; CDR3 protein: CASSSLSTGSPRQETQYF; clone size: .; D gene: TRBD1; V gene: TRBV10-1; J gene: TRBJ2-5
CDR3 DNA: TGTGCCAGCAGCCCCCCCGTTAGCGATGAGCAGTTCTTC; CDR3 protein: CASSPPVSDEQFF; clone size: .; D gene: .; V gene: TRBV3-1/TRBV3-2; J gene: TRBJ2-1
CDR3 DNA: TGTGCCAGCAGAAGGATGGGACAGGGAAACATTCAGTACTTC; CDR3 protein: CASRRMGQGNIQYF; clone size: .; D gene: TRBD1; V gene: TRBV14; J gene: TRBJ2-4
CDR3 DNA: TGTGCCAGCAGCCAAGCTTGGGGGACCACTGAAGCTTTCTTT; CDR3 protein: CASSQAWGTTEAFF; clone size: .; D gene: .; V gene: TRBV3-1/TRBV3-2; J gene: TRBJ1-1
CDR3 DNA: TGTGCCAGCAGCCTGGGGGACGTCCTCACAGATACGCAGTATTTT; CDR3 protein: CASSLGDVLTDTQYF; clone size: once; D gene: .; V gene: TRBV5-5; J gene: TRBJ2-3
CDR3 DNA: TGTGCCATCAGTGAGTCGAAATCAGAGGAGACCCAGTACTTC; CDR3 protein: CAISESKSEETQYF; clone size: .; D gene: .; V gene: TRBV10-3; J gene: TRBJ2-5